A selection of T cell receptor beta chains follows, all from one sample in a study of T cells in Graves' hyperthyroidism and ophthalmopathy. From the multiplex PCR reads, TCRdb called clonotypes with MiXCR, one entry per CDR3 protein. This table holds some 510,000 distinct CDR3 sequences, 20% to 25% found once. Sequences were obtained from blood. These receptors came from a man aged 18 to 29 with Graves' hyperthyroidism. Each CDR3 is given with its conserved first and last residue. Fields, in order: clone size, D gene, V gene, J gene, CDR3 DNA, CDR3 protein. A D gene is named only where the DNA matches it firmly. A row's size may be missing; if present it is once, few, many or a size class.

>many|NA|TRBV11-3|TRBJ2-5
TGTGCCAGCAGCTTAGTGGCCAGTGGGGAGACCCAGTACTTC
CASSLVASGETQYF
>many|NA|TRBV24-1|TRBJ2-5
TGTGCCACCAGTGGTGCTAGGACAGTCCAAGAGACCCAGTACTTC
CATSGARTVQETQYF
>few|NA|TRBV5-1|TRBJ1-3
TGCGCCAGCAGCCCCACGGACAGAGACTCTGGAAACACCATATATTTT
CASSPTDRDSGNTIYF
>NA|NA|TRBV20-1|TRBJ1-1
TGCAACCTCCCGGGGCAGCTGAACACTGAAGCTTTCTTT
CNLPGQLNTEAFF
>many|TRBD1|TRBV25-1|TRBJ2-3
TGTGCCAGCAAATATCCCGGGACAGGGGGCGACGATACGCAGTATTTT
CASKYPGTGGDDTQYF
>NA|NA|TRBV5-5|TRBJ1-2
TGTGCCAGCACCGCGCCGGGGATTGACTATGGCTACACCTTC
CASTAPGIDYGYTF
>many|NA|TRBV7-8|TRBJ2-7
TGTGCCAGCAGCATACAGGGTTACGAGCAGTACTTC
CASSIQGYEQYF
>many|NA|TRBV6-1|TRBJ1-2
TGTGCCAGCAGTGAAGCGCAAGGGTTGAACTATGGCTACACCTTC
CASSEAQGLNYGYTF
>NA|TRBD2|TRBV4-2|TRBJ2-2
TGTGCCAGCAGCCCCGGGGAGGGAGGCACCGGGGAGCTGTTTTTT
CASSPGEGGTGELFF
>NA|NA|TRBV12-3/TRBV12-4|TRBJ1-3
TGTGCTAGCTGTAGGACGTATGGAAACACCATATATTTT
CASCRTYGNTIYF
>many|NA|TRBV30|TRBJ1-1
TGTGCCTGGACGAGGACGCCTCGAACTGAAGCTTTCTTT
CAWTRTPRTEAFF
>NA|NA|TRBV6-1|TRBJ1-5
TGTGCCAGCAGTGAGACAGACTTAACGTATAGCAATCAGCCCCAGCATTTT
CASSETDLTYSNQPQHF
>many|TRBD1|TRBV6-2/TRBV6-3|TRBJ2-2
TGTGCCAGCAGTCGACAGGGAGAGACCGGGGAGCTGTTTTTT
CASSRQGETGELFF
>many|NA|TRBV29-1|TRBJ2-6
TGCAGCGTGGTACGACAGGAGAGCTCTGGGGCCAACGTCCTGACTTTC
CSVVRQESSGANVLTF
>NA|NA|TRBV20-1|TRBJ2-7
TGCAGTGCTAGCCCTCCGGGTGCCTACGAGCAGTACTTC
CSASPPGAYEQYF
>few|NA|TRBV4-1|TRBJ2-2
TGCGCCAGCAGCCAAGAGCTTTGGACCGGGGAGCTGTTTTTT
CASSQELWTGELFF
>many|TRBD1|TRBV2|TRBJ2-5
TGTGCCAGCAGACGGAGACCTCCAGGGACAGGGGGTGGTGAGACCCAGTACTTC
CASRRRPPGTGGGETQYF
>many|TRBD1|TRBV24-1|TRBJ1-1
TGTGCCACTGGACAGGGGGCGGACACTGAAGCTTTCTTT
CATGQGADTEAFF
>many|TRBD1|TRBV6-1|TRBJ2-7
TGTGCCAGCACCCCAGTTAGGGGGACAGGGTACGAGCAGTACTTC
CASTPVRGTGYEQYF
>NA|NA|TRBV6-1|TRBJ1-5
TGTGCCGTTAGTACTCAGCCCCAGCATTTT
CAVSTQPQHF